The clone carrying this T cell receptor (beta chain) was seen only a few times. Antigen specificity is unknown. This sample is part of a study of radiotherapy plus CTLA-4 blockade in lung cancer. Whole-study findings and limits: TCR clones of tumor origin grew in blood after radiotherapy plus ipilimumab.

The CDR3 is 16 residues long. V shed 0 bases and J 2 bases; nucleotides not matched to a gene: 2. Germline V gene data show CDR1 as MNHEY and CDR2 as SVGAGI. The protocol was immunoSEQ multiplex PCR, while the TCRdb copy is restricted to in-frame clones and leaves out a portion. The sample has more than 40,000 clones; around 72% are singletons. The source of this sequence is a human donor with non-small cell lung cancer who had a complete response to radiotherapy plus ipilimumab. The chain has TRBV6-5 and TRBJ2-1; 9 bases are a match to TRBD1. The source material was peripheral blood, sampled from a patient treated with radiotherapy plus ipilimumab. CDR3 coding DNA: TGTGCCAGCAGTTACTCGTGGACAGGGGCCTACAATGAGCAGTTCTTC. It specifies CASSYSWTGAYNEQFF.